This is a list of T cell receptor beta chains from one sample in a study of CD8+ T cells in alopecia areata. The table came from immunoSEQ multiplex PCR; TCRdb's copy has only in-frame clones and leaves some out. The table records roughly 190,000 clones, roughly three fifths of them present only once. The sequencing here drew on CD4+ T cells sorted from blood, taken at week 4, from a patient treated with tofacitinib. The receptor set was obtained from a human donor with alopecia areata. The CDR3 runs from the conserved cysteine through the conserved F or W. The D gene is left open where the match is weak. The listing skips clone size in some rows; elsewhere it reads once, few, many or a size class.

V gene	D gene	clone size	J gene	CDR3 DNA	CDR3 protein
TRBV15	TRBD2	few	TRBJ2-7	TGTGCCACCAGCATTGCGGGACTAGCGGGCGAGCAGTACTTC	CATSIAGLAGEQYF
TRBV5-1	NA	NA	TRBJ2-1	TGCGCCAGCAGCTTGCAAGGGTCCCTCTACAATGAGCAGTTCTTC	CASSLQGSLYNEQFF
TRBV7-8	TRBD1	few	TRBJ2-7	TGTGCCAGCAGCAAGGGACAGGGAAACTACGAGCAGTACTTC	CASSKGQGNYEQYF
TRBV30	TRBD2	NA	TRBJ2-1	TGTGCCTGGAGCCCCATCGGCGCGGGAGCGGGAAATGAGCAGTTCTTC	CAWSPIGAGAGNEQFF
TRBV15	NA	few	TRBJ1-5	TGTGCCACCAGCCGGACAGCTGATAGCAATCAGCCCCAGCATTTT	CATSRTADSNQPQHF
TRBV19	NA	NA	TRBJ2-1	TGTGCCAGTAGTTCATCGGACTGGACCTATGAGCAGTTCTTC	CASSSSDWTYEQFF
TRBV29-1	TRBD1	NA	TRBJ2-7	TGCAGCGTTGTGGGGGACAGTGGAGAGCAGTACTTC	CSVVGDSGEQYF
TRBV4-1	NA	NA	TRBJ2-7	TGCGCCAGCACCCCGAGGGGGACTACGGGCGAGCAGTACTTC	CASTPRGTTGEQYF
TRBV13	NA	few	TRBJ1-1	TGTGCCAGCAGCTTAAACATCGCAGGGGATACTGAAGCTTTCTTT	CASSLNIAGDTEAFF
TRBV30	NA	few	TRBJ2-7	TGTGCCTGGAGTGGGCAGGGAGCAGGGGAGCAGTACTTC	CAWSGQGAGEQYF